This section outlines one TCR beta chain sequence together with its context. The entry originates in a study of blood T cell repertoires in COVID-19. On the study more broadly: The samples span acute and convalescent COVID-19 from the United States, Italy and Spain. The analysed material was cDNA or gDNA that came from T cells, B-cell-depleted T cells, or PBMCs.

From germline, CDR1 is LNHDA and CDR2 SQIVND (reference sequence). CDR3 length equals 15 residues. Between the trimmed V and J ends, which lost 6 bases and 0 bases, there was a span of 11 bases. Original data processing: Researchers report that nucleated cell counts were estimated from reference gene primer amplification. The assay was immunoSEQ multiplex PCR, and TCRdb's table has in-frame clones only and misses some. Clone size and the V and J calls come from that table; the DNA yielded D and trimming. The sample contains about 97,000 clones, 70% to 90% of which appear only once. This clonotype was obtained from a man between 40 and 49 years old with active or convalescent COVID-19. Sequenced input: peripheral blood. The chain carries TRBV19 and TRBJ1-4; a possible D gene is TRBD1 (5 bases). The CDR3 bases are TGTGCCAGTAGAAACCTACAGGCAACTAATGAAAAACTGTTTTTT. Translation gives CASRNLQATNEKLFF.